The 20 T cell receptor beta chains below come from one sample, sequenced in a study of Ad26.COV2.S vaccination and SARS-CoV-2 variants. Treatment defined: about 20 received Ad26.COV2.S at low or high dose, single or two shots; several received placebo; per-sample allocation not given. Each sample was drawn 63 days after the first injection (of vaccine or placebo). The repertoire was sequenced with immunoSEQ multiplex PCR; TCRdb's copy has only in-frame clones and lacks some. In the table there are more than 300,000 clones, just under 85% of which are singletons. The source was peripheral blood, collected in a trial of Ad26.COV2.S vaccine versus placebo. These receptors were collected from a person aged 18-65 years who received the Ad26.COV2.S COVID-19 vaccine or a placebo.

This clone was counted only a few times. The chain employs TRBV5-4 and TRBJ2-7; 7 bases are a match to TRBD1. Germline CDR1 is SGHNT and CDR2 is YYREEE (reference sequence). This CDR3 contains 13 residues. V was clipped by 3 bases and J by 5 bases; unmatched bases: 5. The CDR3 nucleotides read TGTGCCAGCAGCTCACGACAGGGCCACGAGCAGTACTTC. Its translation is CASSSRQGHEQYF.

The rearrangement uses TRBV9 and TRBJ1-4; TRBD1 aligns across 8 bases. The CDR3 runs to 15 residues. CDR1 is SGDLS, CDR2 YYNGEE, per germline. The V and J ends lost 4 bases and 7 bases, in that order; junction bases with no gene match: 9. The CDR3 DNA reads TGTGCCAGCAGCACAGGACAGGGAGGGAGTGAAAAACTGTTTTTT. Protein product: CASSTGQGGSEKLFF.

For this clone: The sample carries other DNA sequences with the same CDR3. The CDR3 is CASSLGQSNQPQHF. The DNA of the CDR3 is TGCGCCAGCAGCTTGGGGCAGAGCAATCAGCCCCAGCATTTT. The V and J genes are TRBV5-1 and TRBJ1-5; D gene unclear. Per the germline V gene, CDR1 is SGHRS and CDR2 is YFSETQ. The CDR3 has 14 amino acids. The V end was cut by 0 bases, the J end by 1 base, with 5 bases between.

The V and J genes are TRBV25-1 and TRBJ2-3, with a possible D match to TRBD1 (5 bases). Deletions cut 4 bases from V and 0 bases from J, with 5 bases between. This CDR3 is built from 13 residues. The V gene's germline CDR1 is MGHDK and CDR2 SYGVNS. CDR3 sequence: CASSGTSTDTQYF. DNA for the CDR3: TGTGCCAGCAGTGGGACAAGCACAGATACGCAGTATTTT.

The chain recombines TRBV6-1 with TRBJ2-1, with D possibly being TRBD1 (5 bases). This CDR3 region has 13 residues. V lost 1 base to trimming and J lost 12 bases, with 13 bases between them. Germline lookup yields CDR1 MNHNS and CDR2 SASEGT. DNA for the CDR3: TGTGCCAGCAGTGAAGTTGTAGGGGTCAGGCAGTTCTTC. Amino acids: CASSEVVGVRQFF.

This clone was picked up one time. CDR3 region: CASSGETSYNEQFF. The CDR3 DNA is TGTGCCAGCAGTGGGGAAACCTCCTACAATGAGCAGTTCTTC. V is TRBV28 and J is TRBJ2-1; D call uncertain. Germline assignment: CDR1 MDHEN and CDR2 SYDVKM. This CDR3 spans 14 amino acids. Between the trimmed V and J ends, which lost 5 bases and 0 bases, there was a span of 8 bases.

The chain uses TRBV5-1 and TRBJ2-5; 11 nucleotides align to TRBD2. V shed 0 bases and J 9 bases; nucleotides not matched to a gene: 7. The CDR3 length is 15 residues. Germline V CDR1 and CDR2: SGHRS, YFSETQ. The CDR3 region has the DNA TGCGCCAGCAGCTTGGTGGGAAGTAGCGGGGGGGCCCAGTACTTC. Residues: CASSLVGSSGGAQYF.

CDR3 protein: CASSPRQDYGYTF. The DNA of the CDR3 is TGTGCCAGCAGTCCTAGACAGGACTATGGCTACACCTTC. The V and J genes are TRBV6-5 and TRBJ1-2, with D possibly matching TRBD1 (6 bases). Germline V gene data show CDR1 as MNHEY and CDR2 as SVGAGI. This CDR3 spans 13 amino acids. Trimming shortened V by 5 bases and J by 3 bases, and 10 bases separated the two germline ends.

J is TRBJ2-7 and V is TRBV27; tentative D call: TRBD1 (5 bases). CDR1 and CDR2 (germline): MNHEY, SMNVEV (reference sequence). The V end was cut by 8 bases, the J end by 4 bases, with 21 bases between. CDR3 length equals 15 residues. The CDR3 region has the DNA TGTGCCAGCGCCCTCTCAGGACACGGTCTTTACGAGCAGTACTTC. It translates to CASALSGHGLYEQYF.

This clone appeared a few times. The V gene is TRBV27, the J gene TRBJ1-1; D not resolved. The V end was cut by 0 bases, the J end by 4 bases, with 9 bases between. The CDR3 totals 14 residues. The germline gives CDR1 MNHEY, CDR2 SMNVEV (reference sequence). The CDR3 region is CASSLSGVGTEAFF. Written as DNA, the CDR3 is TGTGCCAGCAGTTTATCCGGGGTGGGCACTGAAGCTTTCTTT.

The chain carries TRBV28 and TRBJ2-7, with D perhaps assigned TRBD1 or TRBD2 (5 bases each). V lost 7 bases, J lost 5 bases, and 15 bases lay in between. Germline CDR1 is MDHEN and CDR2 is SYDVKM. CDR3 length equals 13 residues. The CDR3 nucleotides read TGTGCCAGCAAGCCCCAGGGACGCGACGAGCAGTACTTC. This sequence encodes CASKPQGRDEQYF. Supplemented by reference TRBV28 and TRBJ2-7, the full variable domain reads DVKVTQSSRYLVKRTGEKVFLECVQDMDHENMFWYRQDPGLGLRLIYFSYDVKMKEKGDIPEGYSVSREKKERFSLILESASTNQTSMYLCASKPQGRDEQYFGPGTRLTVT.

The V gene is TRBV24-1, the J gene TRBJ2-1; perhaps TRBD2 as D (6 bases). The CDR3 has 16 amino acids. The V end lost 0 bases, the J end lost 4 bases, and 12 bases lay between the germline ends. The V gene's germline CDR1 is KGHDR and CDR2 SFDVKD. The CDR3 coding sequence is TGTGCCACCAGTGATTTGAGGGACTCCAATTACAATGAGCAGTTCTTC. Translation gives CATSDLRDSNYNEQFF.

CDR3 nucleotides: TGTGCCAGCAGTGAAGGGGGGGGGACGGTCAATCAGCCCCAGCATTTT. Translated, it gives CASSEGGGTVNQPQHF. The chain carries TRBV28 and TRBJ1-5; TRBD1 might be the D (6 bases). The CDR3 consists of 16 residues. Trimming left V 5 bases short and J 3 bases short, with 17 bases between. CDR1 and CDR2 from the germline V gene are MDHEN and SYDVKM.

The chain links TRBV25-1 to TRBJ1-6; 7 bases align to TRBD1. The trim removed 4 bases at V and 8 bases at J, leaving 8 bases unmatched. The CDR3 covers 15 residues. Per the germline V gene, CDR1 is MGHDK and CDR2 is SYGVNS. The CDR3 DNA follows: TGTGCCAGCAGTGCCAGACAGGGAGGGGATTCACCCCTCCACTTT. Translation: CASSARQGGDSPLHF.

The chain recombines TRBV6-5 with TRBJ1-1; 7 nucleotides agree with TRBD1. The CDR3 totals 14 residues. Germline-derived CDR1 and CDR2 are MNHEY and SVGAGI. Trimming at V came to 8 bases and at J to 1 base, leaving 7 bases not matched to a gene. CDR3 amino acids: CASLSYRGNTEAFF. For the CDR3, the DNA is TGTGCCAGCCTCTCATACAGGGGGAACACTGAAGCTTTCTTT.

V is TRBV28 and J is TRBJ2-2; D gene uncertain. Trimming shortened V by 5 bases and J by 6 bases, and 19 bases separated the two germline ends. CDR3 length: 16 amino acids. CDR1 and CDR2 (germline): MDHEN, SYDVKM. Here the CDR3 reads CASSPPGRRWSGELFF. In nucleotides, the CDR3 is TGTGCCAGCAGTCCGCCGGGCAGGCGTTGGTCCGGGGAGCTGTTTTTT.

This chain links TRBV7-2 with TRBJ1-3, with 8 nucleotides matching TRBD1. This CDR3 comprises 17 residues. Germline-derived CDR1 and CDR2 are SGHTA and FQGNSA. V lost 4 bases and J lost 0; bases outside the gene matches: 8. The CDR3 DNA is TGTGCCAGCAGCTCGGGACAGGCCTCCAACTCTGGAAACACCATATATTTT. This sequence encodes CASSSGQASNSGNTIYF.

The chain combines TRBV19 with TRBJ1-2; a possible D gene is TRBD1 (5 bases). The CDR3 is made up of 13 amino acids. V lost 4 bases and J lost 6, with 12 bases in between. Germline V gives CDR1 LNHDA, CDR2 SQIVND (reference sequence). The CDR3 bases are TGTGCCAGTAGTACGTGGGGCGGGGATGGCTACACCTTC. The encoded protein is CASSTWGGDGYTF.

V usage is TRBV13 and J usage is TRBJ2-1, with 13 bases that match TRBD2. Germline CDR1 is PRHDT and CDR2 is FYEKMQ (reference sequence). After removal of 5 bases from V and 8 bases from J, the junction contained 9 bases not matched to a gene. The length of the CDR3 is 16 residues. CDR3 protein: CASSPNWTSGGDEQFF. The CDR3 nucleotides are TGTGCCAGCAGCCCTAATTGGACTAGCGGGGGTGATGAGCAGTTCTTC.

The chain employs TRBV19 and TRBJ1-4; 8 bases fit TRBD1. CDR3 length: 16 amino acids. The V gene's germline CDR1 is LNHDA and CDR2 SQIVND (reference sequence). V lost 9 bases and J lost 5; bases outside the gene matches: 14. CDR3 sequence (DNA): TGTGCCAGCACTACCCAAACAGGGGGTAGAAATGAAAAACTGTTTTTT. This sequence encodes CASTTQTGGRNEKLFF.